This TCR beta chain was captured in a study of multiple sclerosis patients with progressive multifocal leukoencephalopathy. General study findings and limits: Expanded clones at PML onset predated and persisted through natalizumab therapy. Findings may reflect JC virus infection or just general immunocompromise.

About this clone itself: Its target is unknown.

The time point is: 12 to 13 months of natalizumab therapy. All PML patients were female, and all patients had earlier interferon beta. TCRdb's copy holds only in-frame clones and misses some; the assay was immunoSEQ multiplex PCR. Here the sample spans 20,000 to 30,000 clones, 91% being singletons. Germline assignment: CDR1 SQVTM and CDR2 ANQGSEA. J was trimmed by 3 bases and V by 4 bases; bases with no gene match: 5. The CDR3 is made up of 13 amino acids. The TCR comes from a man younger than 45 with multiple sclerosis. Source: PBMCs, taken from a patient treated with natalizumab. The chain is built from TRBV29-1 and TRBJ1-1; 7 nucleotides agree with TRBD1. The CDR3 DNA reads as TGCAGCGTTGCCGGGGGACAGCACACTGAAGCTTTCTTT. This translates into CSVAGGQHTEAFF.